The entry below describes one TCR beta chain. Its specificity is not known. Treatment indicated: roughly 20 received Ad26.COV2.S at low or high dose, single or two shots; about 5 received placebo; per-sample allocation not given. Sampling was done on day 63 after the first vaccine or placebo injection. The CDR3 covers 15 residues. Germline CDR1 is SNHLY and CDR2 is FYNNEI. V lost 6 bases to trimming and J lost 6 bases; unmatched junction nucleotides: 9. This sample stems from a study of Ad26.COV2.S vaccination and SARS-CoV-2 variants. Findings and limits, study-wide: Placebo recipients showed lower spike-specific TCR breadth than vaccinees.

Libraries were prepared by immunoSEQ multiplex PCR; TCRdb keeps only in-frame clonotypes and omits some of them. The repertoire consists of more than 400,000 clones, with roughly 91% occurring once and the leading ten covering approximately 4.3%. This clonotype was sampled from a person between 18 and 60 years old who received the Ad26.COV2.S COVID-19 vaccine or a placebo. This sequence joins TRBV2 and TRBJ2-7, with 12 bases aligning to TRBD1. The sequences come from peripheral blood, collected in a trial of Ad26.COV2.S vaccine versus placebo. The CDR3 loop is CASRATGTGGREQYF. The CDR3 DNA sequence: TGTGCCAGCAGGGCCACCGGGACAGGGGGCCGCGAGCAGTACTTC. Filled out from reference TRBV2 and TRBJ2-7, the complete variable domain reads EPEVTQTPSHQVTQMGQEVILRCVPISNHLYFYWYRQILGQKVEFLVSFYNNEISEKSEIFDDQFSVERPDGSNFTLKIRSTKLEDSAMYFCASRATGTGGREQYFGPGTRLTVT.